These 21 T cell receptor beta chains were sequenced from one sample in a study of blood T cell repertoires in COVID-19 (TCRdb year 2020). Receptor amplification or capture employed the immunoSEQ multiplex PCR assay. TCRdb retrieved this table from immuneACCESS and kept in-frame rearrangements only. Not all clones are present; in checked studies, unresolved V genes account for under half, and no reason is known for the remainder. The sample includes about 480,000 clones, with about 88% observed a single time. The ten largest clones represent approximately 0.9% of the sample. The sequencing sample was made of peripheral blood. All receptors derive from a young man with COVID-19, enrolled during active disease.

This sequence joins TRBV19 and TRBJ1-4; the D gene is possibly TRBD1 (5 bases). The germline V and J ends were trimmed by 1 base and 5 bases, with 8 bases remaining between them. The CDR3 runs 14 residues. CDR1 LNHDA and CDR2 SQIVND come from the germline V gene (reference sequence). CDR3 in DNA: TGTGCCAGTAGTATAGGTAGGACAAATGAAAAACTGTTTTTT. This gives the protein CASSIGRTNEKLFF.

The rearrangement uses TRBV27 and TRBJ2-5; 7 nucleotides match TRBD1. Trimming cost V 5 bases and J 3 bases; bases outside gene matches: 6. Germline V gives CDR1 MNHEY, CDR2 SMNVEV (reference sequence). This CDR3 spans 14 amino acids. CDR3 nucleotide sequence: TGTGCCAGCAGTACGGGACAGATGAAAGAGACCCAGTACTTC. It specifies CASSTGQMKETQYF.

The chain carries TRBV19 and TRBJ1-3; D might be TRBD1 (5 bases). Deletions cut 3 bases from V and 1 base from J, with 13 bases between. CDR3 length equals 16 residues. The V gene's germline CDR1 is LNHDA and CDR2 SQIVND (reference sequence). The CDR3 nucleotides read TGTGCCAGTAGTATCGGGGGACGGTTGTCTGGAAACACCATATATTTT. Translation: CASSIGGRLSGNTIYF.

DNA of the CDR3: TGTGCCAGCAGCTTAATCCTCAATGAGCAGTTCTTC. Protein: CASSLILNEQFF. V and J are TRBV7-9 and TRBJ2-1, with D unclear. Looked up from germline, CDR1 is SEHNR and CDR2 is FQNEAQ (reference sequence). This CDR3 contains 12 residues. Trimming cost V 2 bases and J 6 bases, with 5 bases left between them. The full variable domain, in which reference TRBV7-9 and TRBJ2-1 provide the parts outside the CDR3, is DTGVSQNPRHKITKRGQNVTFRCDPISEHNRLYWYRQTLGQGPEFLTYFQNEAQLEKSRLLSDRFSAERPKGSFSTLEIQRTEQGDSAMYLCASSLILNEQFFGPGTRLTVL.

V usage is TRBV27 and J usage is TRBJ1-1; D unclear. From germline, CDR1 is MNHEY and CDR2 SMNVEV (reference sequence). The CDR3 consists of 13 residues. Trimming took off 5 bases at V and 4 bases at J, with 11 bases between the two ends. CDR3 region: CASSIKSRTEAFF. The CDR3 DNA reads TGTGCCAGCAGTATTAAGAGTCGCACTGAAGCTTTCTTT.

The chain links TRBV11-2 to TRBJ2-3; D might be TRBD2 (6 bases). Germline CDR1 and CDR2: SGHAT and FQNNGV. V shed 4 bases and J shed 4 bases, with 21 bases lying between them. CDR3 length equals 17 residues. The CDR3 coding sequence is TGTGCCAGCAGCTCCTACGGAGGGATCTCTTTAGCAGATACGCAGTATTTT. Its translation is CASSSYGGISLADTQYF. The variable domain in full, with the rest retrieved from reference TRBV11-2 and TRBJ2-3, is EAGVAQSPRYKIIEKRQSVAFWCNPISGHATLYWYQQILGQGPKLLIQFQNNGVVDDSQLPKDRFSAERLKGVDSTLKIQPAKLEDSAVYLCASSSYGGISLADTQYFGPGTRLTVL.

The V and J genes are TRBV11-3 and TRBJ2-5, with 7 bases that match TRBD2. With V trimmed by 3 bases and J by 4 bases, 8 bases remained unmatched. Per germline, CDR1 SGHNT and CDR2 YENEEA. This CDR3 has 15 residues. The CDR3 DNA sequence: TGTGCCAGCAGCTTCACGGGAGGTATGGGAGAGACCCAGTACTTC. Amino acid sequence: CASSFTGGMGETQYF.

The chain carries TRBV5-1 and TRBJ2-1, with TRBD2 identical over 9 bases. The V segment lost 1 base and the J segment 1 base; nucleotides outside the gene matches: 0. CDR1 and CDR2 (germline): SGHRS, YFSETQ. CDR3 length equals 15 residues. The CDR3 DNA reads TGCGCCAGCAGCTTGCTAGCGGGATCCTACAATGAGCAGTTCTTC. Encoded protein: CASSLLAGSYNEQFF.

V is TRBV6-5 and J is TRBJ2-1; 7 nucleotides match TRBD1. CDR3 length: 16 amino acids. CDR1 and CDR2 (germline): MNHEY, SVGAGI. With V trimmed by 2 bases and J by 1 base, 5 bases remained unmatched. In nucleotides, the CDR3 is TGTGCCAGCAGTTACGGCACAGGGGTTTCCTACAATGAGCAGTTCTTC. Its translation: CASSYGTGVSYNEQFF.

The chain combines TRBV29-1 with TRBJ2-1; TRBD2 agrees at 13 bases. The CDR3 is 14 amino acids. Germline V gene data show CDR1 as SQVTM and CDR2 as ANQGSEA. Unmatched junction bases numbered 8, after V lost 7 bases and J lost 8 bases. The CDR3 protein is CSATRTSGSHEQFF. The CDR3, as DNA: TGCAGCGCGACTCGGACTAGCGGGAGCCATGAGCAGTTCTTC.

The chain carries TRBV21-1 and TRBJ1-1; the table's D gene call, TRBD1, was not cross checked with the DNA. TRBV21-1 represents a pseudogene. This CDR3 contains 16 residues. The CDR3 region has the DNA TGTGCCCCACCGAAGGGTAGGGGGCGCATGAACACTGAAGCTTTCTTT. It yields the protein CAPPKGRGRMNTEAFF.

The count of this clone is one. The V gene is TRBV19, the J gene TRBJ1-5; no firm D call. Trimming removed 5 bases from V and 9 bases from J, with 11 bases in between. The germline V gene encodes CDR1 LNHDA and CDR2 SQIVND (reference sequence). This CDR3 has 12 amino acids. This chain's CDR3 is CASSFPLRPQHF. The CDR3 DNA is TGTGCCAGTAGTTTTCCCCTGAGGCCCCAGCATTTT.

The gene calls are TRBV9 and TRBJ2-3; 8 positions match TRBD2. In germline, CDR1 is SGDLS, CDR2 YYNGEE. The CDR3 runs to 16 residues. With V trimmed by 3 bases and J by 0 bases, 6 bases remained unmatched. Here the CDR3 DNA reads TGTGCCAGCAGCGAGGGGACTAGGACTAGCACAGATACGCAGTATTTT. It yields the protein CASSEGTRTSTDTQYF.

This clone was picked up a small number of times. The chain joins TRBV3-1 (or the pseudogene TRBV3-2) to TRBJ2-5, with TRBD2 matching over 8 bases. Germline loops: CDR1 LGHDT, CDR2 YNNKEL (reference sequence). There are 16 residues in the CDR3. With V trimmed by 3 bases and J by 5 bases, 11 bases remained unmatched. The CDR3 DNA reads TGTGCCAGCAGCCACGCCACCGGGAGGGGTTGGGAGACCCAGTACTTC. Its protein is CASSHATGRGWETQYF.

The chain employs TRBV24-1 and TRBJ2-6; D perhaps matches TRBD1 (6 bases). Trimming took off 2 bases at V and 1 base at J, with 8 bases between the two ends. CDR1 is KGHDR and CDR2 is SFDVKD in the germline V gene. This CDR3 is built from 16 residues. The CDR3 here is CATSDSTGSGANVLTF. The CDR3 DNA reads as TGTGCCACCAGTGATTCTACAGGGTCTGGGGCCAACGTCCTGACTTTC.

The genes are TRBV6-6 and TRBJ2-3; D gene uncertain. The CDR3 consists of 11 residues. Germline loops: CDR1 MNHNY, CDR2 SVGAGI (reference sequence). V lost 2 bases and J 7 bases, leaving 4 bases between the germline ends. The CDR3 DNA sequence: TGTGCCAGCAGTTACCTTAATACGCAGTATTTT. This codes for CASSYLNTQYF.

The chain links TRBV5-1 to TRBJ2-3, with 8 nucleotides matching TRBD2. Germline loops: CDR1 SGHRS, CDR2 YFSETQ. The CDR3 extends over 15 amino acids. Trimming cost V 4 bases and J 2 bases; bases outside gene matches: 6. CDR3 nucleotides: TGCGCCAGCAGCGTACTCGGGGGGGACACAGATACGCAGTATTTT. It is translated as CASSVLGGDTDTQYF.

The chain is built from TRBV6-5 and TRBJ1-4, with D possibly being TRBD1 (5 bases). This CDR3 comprises 14 residues. V lost 6 bases to trimming and J lost 2 bases, with 10 bases between them. The germline gives CDR1 MNHEY, CDR2 SVGAGI. The CDR3 region is CASSPRGTNEKLFF. The CDR3 coding sequence is TGTGCCAGCAGCCCCCGGGGGACTAATGAAAAACTGTTTTTT.

The chain has TRBV7-9 and TRBJ1-2; D possibly corresponds to TRBD1 (6 bases). This CDR3 is 14 amino acids long. Germline values: CDR1 SEHNR, CDR2 FQNEAQ (reference sequence). Trimming pared 3 bases from V and 5 bases from J, leaving 13 bases between. The CDR3 DNA reads TGTGCCAGCAGCTTTATACAGGGAGTATATGGCTACACCTTC. Its protein product is CASSFIQGVYGYTF.

V and J are TRBV13 and TRBJ2-5, with 12 bases identical to TRBD1. CDR1 and CDR2 from the germline V gene are PRHDT and FYEKMQ (reference sequence). There are 17 residues in the CDR3. After removal of 3 bases from V and 2 bases from J, the junction contained 7 bases not matched to a gene. CDR3 DNA sequence: TGTGCCAGCAGCTTCGGGACAGGGGGCGCCCTACAAGAGACCCAGTACTTC. This gives the protein CASSFGTGGALQETQYF.

J is TRBJ1-1 and V is TRBV25-1, with 8 positions matching TRBD1. The V and J ends lost 9 bases and 3 bases, in that order; junction bases with no gene match: 6. CDR3 length: 13 residues. The germline V gene has CDR1 MGHDK and CDR2 SYGVNS. For the CDR3, the DNA is TGTGCCAGTGGGGGGACAGGAGACACTGAAGCTTTCTTT. It translates to CASGGTGDTEAFF.